The entry below describes one T cell receptor beta chain. This record comes from a study of cytomegalovirus exposure and HLA in healthy donors. CDR1 and CDR2 (germline): MDHEN, SYDVKM. Trimming stripped 6 bases from V and 3 bases from J, with 15 bases between. The CDR3 is 14 amino acids. The PCR had 60 Vbeta and 13 Jbeta primers. Sequencing was performed with immunoSEQ multiplex PCR; in TCRdb, only in-frame clones are kept and a portion is missing. The sample lists over 110,000 clones, approximately 80% occurring once. Sequenced input: PBMCs. The chain links TRBV28 to TRBJ2-7; TRBD1 is a possible D gene (5 bases). The receptor was isolated from a male donor in good health and CMV-seronegative. The CDR3 loop reads CASSRPGYHYEQYF. CDR3 in DNA: TGTGCCAGCAGCCGCCCAGGGTACCACTACGAGCAGTACTTC.